This T cell receptor beta chain emerged from a study of cytomegalovirus exposure and HLA in healthy donors. Whole-study results and caveats: In a later analysis, at a false discovery rate of 0.05, about 15,000 TCR beta sequences were associated with HLA alleles. Several V segments, TRBV6-2 and TRBV6-3 among them, could not be told apart and were dropped.

Primers included in the PCR were 60 Vbeta and 13 Jbeta primers. Here immunoSEQ multiplex PCR was the method, and the copy in TCRdb shows in-frame clones only, minus some. Its table records 150,000 to 200,000 clones. In regard to this clone: The antigen remains unidentified.

Per germline, CDR1 SGHNT and CDR2 YYREEE (reference sequence). CDR3 size: 13 residues. The ends lost 2 bases at V and 11 bases at J; junction bases unmatched: 6. This sequence originates from a boy between 10 and 17 years old in good health and CMV-seronegative. The chain carries TRBV5-4 and TRBJ1-4; the match to TRBD1 covers 7 bases. Sequenced input: PBMCs. CDR3 amino acids: CASSLRLTGKLFF. DNA of the CDR3: TGTGCCAGCAGCTTACGTTTGACAGGGAAACTGTTTTTT.